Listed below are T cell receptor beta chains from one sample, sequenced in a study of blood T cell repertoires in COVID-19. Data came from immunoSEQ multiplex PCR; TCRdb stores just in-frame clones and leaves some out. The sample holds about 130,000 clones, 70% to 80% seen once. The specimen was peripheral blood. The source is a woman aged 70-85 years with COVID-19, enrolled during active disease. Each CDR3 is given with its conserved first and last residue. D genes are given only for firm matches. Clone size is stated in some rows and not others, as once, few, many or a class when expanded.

cdr3_aa: CASSLVAGGPTDTQYF
cdr3_nt: TGTGCCAGCAGCTTGGTAGCGGGGGGACCCACAGATACGCAGTATTTT
d_call: TRBD2
clone_size: -
cdr3_length: 16
v_call: TRBV5-4
j_call: TRBJ2-3

cdr3_aa: CAISISGGRHYGYTF
cdr3_nt: TGTGCCATCAGCATTTCAGGGGGCCGTCACTATGGCTACACCTTC
d_call: TRBD1
clone_size: -
cdr3_length: 15
v_call: TRBV10-3
j_call: TRBJ1-2

cdr3_aa: CASSDYSGANVLTF
cdr3_nt: TGTGCCAGCAGTGATTACTCTGGGGCCAACGTCCTGACTTTC
d_call: -
clone_size: -
cdr3_length: 14
v_call: TRBV6-1
j_call: TRBJ2-6

cdr3_aa: CASSVAHGRGTGELFF
cdr3_nt: TGTGCCAGCAGCGTAGCTCACGGTCGAGGGACCGGGGAGCTGTTTTTT
d_call: -
clone_size: -
cdr3_length: 16
v_call: TRBV9
j_call: TRBJ2-2

cdr3_aa: CAWSPGQGLDEQYF
cdr3_nt: TGTGCCTGGAGTCCGGGACAGGGATTGGACGAGCAGTACTTC
d_call: TRBD1
clone_size: few
cdr3_length: 14
v_call: TRBV30
j_call: TRBJ2-7

cdr3_aa: CASSYSQGAGEKLFF
cdr3_nt: TGTGCCAGCAGTTACTCACAGGGGGCAGGCGAAAAACTGTTTTTT
d_call: TRBD1
clone_size: once
cdr3_length: 15
v_call: TRBV6-2/TRBV6-3
j_call: TRBJ1-4

cdr3_aa: CASSFQGADTQYF
cdr3_nt: TGTGCCAGCAGTTTCCAGGGGGCTGATACGCAGTATTTT
d_call: TRBD1
clone_size: -
cdr3_length: 13
v_call: TRBV28
j_call: TRBJ2-3

cdr3_aa: CASSLSDRADSPLHF
cdr3_nt: TGTGCCAGCAGTTTATCGGACAGGGCCGATTCACCCCTCCACTTT
d_call: TRBD1
clone_size: once
cdr3_length: 15
v_call: TRBV27
j_call: TRBJ1-6

cdr3_aa: CASSPLGGWENIQYF
cdr3_nt: TGTGCCAGCAGCCCCCTCGGGGGTTGGGAAAACATTCAGTACTTC
d_call: -
clone_size: -
cdr3_length: 15
v_call: TRBV14
j_call: TRBJ2-4

cdr3_aa: CSVLGTGFLEQYF
cdr3_nt: TGCAGCGTCCTCGGGACAGGGTTTTTGGAGCAGTACTTC
d_call: TRBD1
clone_size: -
cdr3_length: 13
v_call: TRBV29-1
j_call: TRBJ2-7

cdr3_aa: CASSSGGRVETEAFF
cdr3_nt: TGTGCCAGCAGTTCCGGCGGCAGGGTAGAAACTGAAGCTTTCTTT
d_call: -
clone_size: -
cdr3_length: 15
v_call: TRBV6-5
j_call: TRBJ1-1

cdr3_aa: CASSLSVGVPSYEQYF
cdr3_nt: TGTGCCAGCAGCTTGAGTGTAGGGGTCCCCTCCTACGAGCAGTACTTC
d_call: -
clone_size: -
cdr3_length: 16
v_call: TRBV7-2
j_call: TRBJ2-7

cdr3_aa: CASSAGQGGEETQYF
cdr3_nt: TGTGCCAGCAGCGCCGGACAGGGCGGCGAAGAGACCCAGTACTTC
d_call: TRBD1
clone_size: -
cdr3_length: 15
v_call: TRBV7-9
j_call: TRBJ2-5

cdr3_aa: CASSWGQQNTEAFF
cdr3_nt: TGTGCCAGCAGCTGGGGACAGCAGAACACTGAAGCTTTCTTT
d_call: TRBD1
clone_size: -
cdr3_length: 14
v_call: TRBV7-9
j_call: TRBJ1-1

cdr3_aa: CASSGQGTSGNTIYF
cdr3_nt: TGTGCCAGCAGTGGACAGGGGACCTCTGGAAACACCATATATTTT
d_call: TRBD1
clone_size: -
cdr3_length: 15
v_call: TRBV11-2
j_call: TRBJ1-3

cdr3_aa: CASGYRPGGYSNQPQHF
cdr3_nt: TGCGCCAGCGGTTACCGGCCCGGGGGGTATAGCAATCAGCCCCAGCATTTT
d_call: -
clone_size: -
cdr3_length: 17
v_call: TRBV10-1
j_call: TRBJ1-5

cdr3_aa: CASRPGTSTEQPQHF
cdr3_nt: TGTGCCAGCAGACCCGGGACATCAACGGAGCAGCCCCAGCATTTT
d_call: -
clone_size: once
cdr3_length: 15
v_call: TRBV28
j_call: TRBJ1-5

cdr3_aa: CAIKGGRGVDTQYF
cdr3_nt: TGTGCCATCAAGGGAGGCAGGGGGGTGGATACGCAGTATTTT
d_call: -
clone_size: -
cdr3_length: 14
v_call: TRBV2
j_call: TRBJ2-3

cdr3_aa: CAWTRGKAYEQYF
cdr3_nt: TGTGCCTGGACACGAGGGAAGGCCTACGAGCAGTACTTC
d_call: -
clone_size: -
cdr3_length: 13
v_call: TRBV30
j_call: TRBJ2-7

cdr3_aa: CASSAGGQGVYSPLHF
cdr3_nt: TGTGCCAGCAGCGCGGGCGGACAGGGTGTGTATTCACCCCTCCACTTT
d_call: TRBD1
clone_size: -
cdr3_length: 16
v_call: TRBV9
j_call: TRBJ1-6

cdr3_aa: CAIMPGSGNTIYF
cdr3_nt: TGTGCCATCATGCCAGGCTCTGGAAACACCATATATTTT
d_call: -
clone_size: once
cdr3_length: 13
v_call: TRBV10-3
j_call: TRBJ1-3

cdr3_aa: CASSQELAGSYEQYF
cdr3_nt: TGTGCCAGCAGCCAAGAGCTAGCGGGGTCCTACGAGCAGTACTTC
d_call: TRBD2
clone_size: -
cdr3_length: 15
v_call: TRBV4-2
j_call: TRBJ2-7

cdr3_aa: CASSSAYEQYF
cdr3_nt: TGTGCCAGCAGCTCTGCCTACGAGCAGTACTTC
d_call: -
clone_size: -
cdr3_length: 11
v_call: TRBV7-2
j_call: TRBJ2-7

cdr3_aa: CATRTGSQETQYF
cdr3_nt: TGTGCCACCAGGACAGGGAGCCAAGAGACCCAGTACTTC
d_call: TRBD1
clone_size: -
cdr3_length: 13
v_call: TRBV10-3
j_call: TRBJ2-5

cdr3_aa: CASSLGRVRSPSTF
cdr3_nt: TGTGCCAGCAGCTTAGGCAGGGTACGATCCCCCTCCACCTTC
d_call: -
clone_size: -
cdr3_length: 14
v_call: TRBV7-9
j_call: TRBJ2-7

cdr3_aa: CASSGLAGGQETQYF
cdr3_nt: TGTGCCAGCAGTGGGTTAGCGGGGGGTCAAGAGACCCAGTACTTC
d_call: TRBD2
clone_size: -
cdr3_length: 15
v_call: TRBV2
j_call: TRBJ2-5

cdr3_aa: CASRTTGGLTGELFF
cdr3_nt: TGTGCCAGCAGGACGACAGGGGGCCTCACCGGGGAGCTGTTTTTT
d_call: TRBD1
clone_size: -
cdr3_length: 15
v_call: TRBV6-5
j_call: TRBJ2-2

cdr3_aa: CASSQDTAGSYGYTF
cdr3_nt: TGCGCCAGCAGCCAGGACACCGCGGGGTCCTATGGCTACACCTTC
d_call: -
clone_size: -
cdr3_length: 15
v_call: TRBV4-3
j_call: TRBJ1-2

cdr3_aa: CALGDRAHGYTF
cdr3_nt: TGTGCCTTAGGGGACAGGGCCCATGGCTACACCTTC
d_call: TRBD1
clone_size: -
cdr3_length: 12
v_call: TRBV30
j_call: TRBJ1-2

cdr3_aa: CATSRSGEQPQHF
cdr3_nt: TGTGCCACCAGTAGGTCAGGCGAGCAGCCCCAGCATTTT
d_call: -
clone_size: many
cdr3_length: 13
v_call: TRBV24-1
j_call: TRBJ1-5

cdr3_aa: CASTPGTGNSPLHF
cdr3_nt: TGTGCCAGCACCCCCGGGACAGGGAATTCACCCCTCCACTTT
d_call: TRBD1
clone_size: -
cdr3_length: 14
v_call: TRBV5-4
j_call: TRBJ1-6

cdr3_aa: CASSESLVAYEQYF
cdr3_nt: TGTGCCAGCAGTGAATCCTTAGTTGCCTACGAGCAGTACTTC
d_call: -
clone_size: -
cdr3_length: 14
v_call: TRBV2
j_call: TRBJ2-7

cdr3_aa: CATSDLPREGGYTF
cdr3_nt: TGTGCCACCAGTGACCTGCCTAGGGAGGGAGGCTACACCTTC
d_call: -
clone_size: -
cdr3_length: 14
v_call: TRBV24-1
j_call: TRBJ1-2

cdr3_aa: CASSEYRLFF
cdr3_nt: TGTGCCAGCAGTGAATACAGACTGTTTTTT
d_call: -
clone_size: -
cdr3_length: 10
v_call: TRBV6-1
j_call: TRBJ1-4

cdr3_aa: CASSQEMGRFYTF
cdr3_nt: TGTGCCAGCAGCCAAGAGATGGGGAGGTTCTACACCTTC
d_call: -
clone_size: -
cdr3_length: 13
v_call: TRBV3-1/TRBV3-2
j_call: TRBJ1-2

cdr3_aa: CASSYDRGNSPLHF
cdr3_nt: TGTGCCAGCTCATACGACAGGGGTAATTCACCCCTCCACTTT
d_call: TRBD1
clone_size: few
cdr3_length: 14
v_call: TRBV18
j_call: TRBJ1-6

cdr3_aa: CASSLQNRGTIYF
cdr3_nt: TGTGCCAGCAGCCTCCAAAATAGGGGCACCATATATTTT
d_call: -
clone_size: -
cdr3_length: 13
v_call: TRBV3-1/TRBV3-2
j_call: TRBJ1-3

cdr3_aa: CASSSPPDRKRYF
cdr3_nt: TGTGCCAGCAGTTCCCCTCCCGACAGGAAGAGGTATTTT
d_call: -
clone_size: -
cdr3_length: 13
v_call: TRBV6-5
j_call: TRBJ1-3

cdr3_aa: CASSVGTSGGSRTDTQYF
cdr3_nt: TGTGCCAGCAGCGTAGGAACTAGCGGGGGTTCCCGCACAGATACGCAGTATTTT
d_call: TRBD2
clone_size: -
cdr3_length: 18
v_call: TRBV9
j_call: TRBJ2-3

cdr3_aa: CASTPVQDRELFF
cdr3_nt: TGTGCCAGCACCCCTGTCCAGGATCGCGAACTGTTTTTT
d_call: -
clone_size: -
cdr3_length: 13
v_call: TRBV7-9
j_call: TRBJ1-4